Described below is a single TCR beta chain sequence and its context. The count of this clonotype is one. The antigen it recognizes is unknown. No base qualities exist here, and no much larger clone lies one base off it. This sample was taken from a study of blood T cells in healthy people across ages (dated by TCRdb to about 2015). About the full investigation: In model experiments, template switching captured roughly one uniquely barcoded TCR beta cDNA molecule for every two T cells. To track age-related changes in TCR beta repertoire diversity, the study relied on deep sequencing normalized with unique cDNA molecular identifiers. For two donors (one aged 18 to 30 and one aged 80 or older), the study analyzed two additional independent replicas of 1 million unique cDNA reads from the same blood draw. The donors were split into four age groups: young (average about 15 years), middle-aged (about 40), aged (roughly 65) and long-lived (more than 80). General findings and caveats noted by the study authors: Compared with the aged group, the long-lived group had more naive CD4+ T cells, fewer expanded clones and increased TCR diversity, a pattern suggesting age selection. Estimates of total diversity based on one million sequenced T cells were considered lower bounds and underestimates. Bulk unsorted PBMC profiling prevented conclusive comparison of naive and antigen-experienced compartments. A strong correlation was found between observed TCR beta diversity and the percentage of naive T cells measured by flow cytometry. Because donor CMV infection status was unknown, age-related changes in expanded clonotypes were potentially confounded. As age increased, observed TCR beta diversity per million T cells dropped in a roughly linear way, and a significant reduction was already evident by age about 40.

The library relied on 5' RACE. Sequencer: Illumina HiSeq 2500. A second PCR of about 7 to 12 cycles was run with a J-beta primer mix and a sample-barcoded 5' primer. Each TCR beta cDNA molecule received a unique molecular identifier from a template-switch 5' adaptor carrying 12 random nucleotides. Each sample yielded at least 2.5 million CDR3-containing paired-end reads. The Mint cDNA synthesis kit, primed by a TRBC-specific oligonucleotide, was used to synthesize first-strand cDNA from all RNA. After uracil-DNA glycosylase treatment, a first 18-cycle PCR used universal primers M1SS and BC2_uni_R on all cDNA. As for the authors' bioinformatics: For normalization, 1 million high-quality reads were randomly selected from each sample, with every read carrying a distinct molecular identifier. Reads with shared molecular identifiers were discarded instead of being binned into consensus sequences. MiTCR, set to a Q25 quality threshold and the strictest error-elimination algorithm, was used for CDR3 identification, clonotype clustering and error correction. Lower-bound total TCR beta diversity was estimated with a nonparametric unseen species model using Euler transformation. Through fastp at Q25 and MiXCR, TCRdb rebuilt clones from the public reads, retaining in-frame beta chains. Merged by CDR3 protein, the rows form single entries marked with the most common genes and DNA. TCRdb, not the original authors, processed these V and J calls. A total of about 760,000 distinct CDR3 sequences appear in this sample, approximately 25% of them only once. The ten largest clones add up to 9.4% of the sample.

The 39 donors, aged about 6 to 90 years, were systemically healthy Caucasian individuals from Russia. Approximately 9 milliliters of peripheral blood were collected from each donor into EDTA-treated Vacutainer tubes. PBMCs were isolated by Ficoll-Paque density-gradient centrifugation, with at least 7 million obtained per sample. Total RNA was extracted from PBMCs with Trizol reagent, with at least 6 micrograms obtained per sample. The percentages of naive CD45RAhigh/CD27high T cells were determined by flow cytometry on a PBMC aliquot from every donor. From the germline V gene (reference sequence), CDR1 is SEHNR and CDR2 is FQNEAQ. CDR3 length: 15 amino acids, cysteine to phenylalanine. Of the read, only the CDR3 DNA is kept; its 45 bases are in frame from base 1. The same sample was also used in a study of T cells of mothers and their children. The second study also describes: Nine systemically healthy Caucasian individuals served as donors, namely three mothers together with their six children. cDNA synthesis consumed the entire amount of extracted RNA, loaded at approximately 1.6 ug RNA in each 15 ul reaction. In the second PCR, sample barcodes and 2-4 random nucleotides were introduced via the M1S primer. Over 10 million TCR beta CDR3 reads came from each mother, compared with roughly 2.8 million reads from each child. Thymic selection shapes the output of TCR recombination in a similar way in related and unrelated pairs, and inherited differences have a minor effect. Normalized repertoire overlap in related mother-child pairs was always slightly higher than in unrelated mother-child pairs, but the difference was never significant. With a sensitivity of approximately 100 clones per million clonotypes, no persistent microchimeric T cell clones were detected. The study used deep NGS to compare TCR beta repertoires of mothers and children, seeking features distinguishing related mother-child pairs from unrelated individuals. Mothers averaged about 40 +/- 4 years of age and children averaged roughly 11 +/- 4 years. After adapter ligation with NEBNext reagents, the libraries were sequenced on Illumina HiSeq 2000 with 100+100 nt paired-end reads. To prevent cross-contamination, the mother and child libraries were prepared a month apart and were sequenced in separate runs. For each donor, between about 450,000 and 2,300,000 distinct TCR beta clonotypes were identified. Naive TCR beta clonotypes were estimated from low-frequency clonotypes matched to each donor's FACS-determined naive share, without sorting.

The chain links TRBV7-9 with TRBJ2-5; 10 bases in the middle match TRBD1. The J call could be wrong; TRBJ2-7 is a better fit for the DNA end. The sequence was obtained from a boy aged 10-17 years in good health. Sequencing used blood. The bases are TGTGCCAGCAGCCAACTAGGGACAGGGGAATACGAGCAGTACTTC. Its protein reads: CASSQLGTGEYEQYF.